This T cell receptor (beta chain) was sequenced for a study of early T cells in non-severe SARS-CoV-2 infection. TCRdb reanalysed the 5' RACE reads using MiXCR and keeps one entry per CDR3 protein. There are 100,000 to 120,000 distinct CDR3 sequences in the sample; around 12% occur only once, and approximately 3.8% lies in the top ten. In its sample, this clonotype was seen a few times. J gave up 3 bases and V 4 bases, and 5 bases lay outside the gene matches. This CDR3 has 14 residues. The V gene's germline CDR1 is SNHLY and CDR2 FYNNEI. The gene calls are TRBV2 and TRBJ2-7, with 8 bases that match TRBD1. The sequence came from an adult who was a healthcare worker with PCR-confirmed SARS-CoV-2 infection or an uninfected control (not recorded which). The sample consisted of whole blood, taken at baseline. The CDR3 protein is CASSATGGGYEQYF. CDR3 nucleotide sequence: TGTGCCAGCAGTGCTACAGGGGGTGGCTACGAGCAGTACTTC.